This TCR beta chain derives from a study of B cell selection in AIRE deficiency (dated by TCRdb to the late 2010s). Some background on the complete study: TCRbeta repertoires of sorted blood CD4+ conventional T cells and regulatory T cells were compared between AIRE-deficient patients and healthy controls. The TCR-sequenced cohort comprised about five AIRE-deficient APECED patients and about five healthy control donors.

General study outcomes and caveats: In terms of TCRBV gene usage, CDR3 length and TCR diversity, Tconv and Treg cells from AIRE-deficient patients looked similar to Tconv and Treg cells from healthy donors. Roughly a third of the Treg TCRbeta sequences shared among healthy donors were found in patient Tconv cells, which suggests that Treg-biased clones were diverted into the Tconv compartment. Of roughly 4,000 shared Treg TCRbeta sequences, about 30% were shared only among healthy donors and around 10% only among patients, suggesting less efficient Treg selection without AIRE. Shared Treg sequences had shorter CDR3s, reflecting a bias toward rearrangements with few non-templated nucleotide insertions. Sequencing covered only TCRbeta chains, and approximately 35% of shared healthy-donor Treg sequences were also present in healthy Tconv, possibly due to differing TCRalpha chains.

CD4+CD25hiCD127low/negative cells were sorted as the regulatory T cell population. The healthy donors who provided the control samples were not related to the patients. Sorting of Tconv and Treg cells intended for TCRbeta sequencing was performed on a FACSAria flow cytometer. Sorted cells were collected into 5-ml round-bottom polystyrene tubes, and dry cell pellets were frozen at -80°C before sequencing. The V end loses 3 bases and the J end loses 4 bases, and a stretch of 9 bases separates them. According to the germline V gene (reference sequence), CDR1 reads GTSNPN and CDR2 reads SVGIG. The cysteine opens and the phenylalanine closes a CDR3 of 12 amino acids. Of all the DNA, just the CDR3 is kept, 36 bases in frame from base 1. Concerning this clone itself: Its antigen is not yet known. Base qualities are not recorded, but no much larger clone differs from it by a single base.

The immunoSEQ platform was used to sequence the TCRbeta chains. Per the authors' processing: Pooled Treg repertoires yielded 56,000 or so distinct TCRbeta sequences from patients and about 9x10^4 from healthy donors. Public Treg TCRbeta sequences were defined as those shared by two or more individuals and were then searched for in Tconv repertoires. To test for differences between groups, Mann-Whitney U tests with Bonferroni-Dunn correction were run in GraphPad Prism 7.03. TCRdb mirrors the immuneACCESS table, restricted to in-frame sequences. Some clones are absent from its copies; in checked studies, under half trace to an unresolved V gene, and the reason for the others is unknown. V and J calls and clone size are given by that table; D and trimming were obtained from the DNA. This sample is represented by about 22,000 clones; about 93% of them were singletons. The ten largest clones add up to 1.4% of the sample.

Source material: CD4+CD25+ Tregs sorted from PBMCs. This sequence uses TRBV30 and TRBJ1-1, and TRBD1 may be the D gene, going by 6 matching bases. This clonotype originated in a human donor in good health. CDR3 sequence: CAWRQGTTEAFF. In nucleotide form, the sequence is TGTGCCTGGAGACAGGGTACCACTGAAGCTTTCTTT. With all but the CDR3 taken from the reference TRBV30 and TRBJ1-1 genes, the full variable domain is: SQTIHQWPATLVQPVGSPLSLECTVEGTSNPNLYWYRQAAGRGLQLLFYSVGIGQISSEVPQNLSASRPQDRQFILSSKKLLLSDSGFYLCAWRQGTTEAFFGQGTRLTVV.